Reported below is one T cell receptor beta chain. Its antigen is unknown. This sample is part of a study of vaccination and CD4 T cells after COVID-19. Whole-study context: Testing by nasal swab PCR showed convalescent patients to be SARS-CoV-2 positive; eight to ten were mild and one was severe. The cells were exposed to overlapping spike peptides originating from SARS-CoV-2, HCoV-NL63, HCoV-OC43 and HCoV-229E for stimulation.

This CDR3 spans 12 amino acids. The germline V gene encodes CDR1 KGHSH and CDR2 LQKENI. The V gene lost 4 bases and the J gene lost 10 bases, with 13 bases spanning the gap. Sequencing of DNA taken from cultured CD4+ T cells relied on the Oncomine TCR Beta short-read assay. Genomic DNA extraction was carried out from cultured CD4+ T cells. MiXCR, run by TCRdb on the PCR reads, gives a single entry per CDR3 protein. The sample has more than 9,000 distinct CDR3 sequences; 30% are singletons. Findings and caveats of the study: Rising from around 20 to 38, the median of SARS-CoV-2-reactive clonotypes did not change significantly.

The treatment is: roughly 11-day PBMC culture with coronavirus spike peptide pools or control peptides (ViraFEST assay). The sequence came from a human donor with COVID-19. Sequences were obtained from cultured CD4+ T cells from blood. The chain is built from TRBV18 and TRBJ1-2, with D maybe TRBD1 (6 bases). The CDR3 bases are TGTGCCAGCTCACACCCACAGGGTGCCTACACCTTC. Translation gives CASSHPQGAYTF.